The clone carrying this T cell receptor beta chain is classed as medium-sized. Its target is unknown. This entry comes from a study of liver allograft versus peripheral blood T cells. Study background: The authors compared T cell receptor repertoires in transplanted livers with recipients' peripheral blood repertoires.

Trimming shortened V by 5 bases and J by 0 bases, and 23 bases separated the two germline ends. Germline assignment: CDR1 SQVTM and CDR2 ANQGSEA. CDR3 size: 17 residues. Study conclusions and caveats: The authors reported that T cell receptor repertoires inside liver allografts differed from those in peripheral blood.

TCRdb analysed the reads with MiXCR anew, one entry per CDR3 protein. The sample comprises about 3,700 distinct CDR3 sequences, around 18% of which are singletons, and approximately 15% rests with the top ten. V and J are TRBV29-1 and TRBJ2-7, with D perhaps assigned TRBD1 or TRBD2 (5 bases each). The receptor's source is a human patient who had a liver transplant. The graft donor may have contributed some T cells. Here the CDR3 DNA reads TGCAGCGTTATGGGGGTCTTATCAGGCGGAAACTCCTACGAGCAGTACTTC. Translating gives CSVMGVLSGGNSYEQYF.